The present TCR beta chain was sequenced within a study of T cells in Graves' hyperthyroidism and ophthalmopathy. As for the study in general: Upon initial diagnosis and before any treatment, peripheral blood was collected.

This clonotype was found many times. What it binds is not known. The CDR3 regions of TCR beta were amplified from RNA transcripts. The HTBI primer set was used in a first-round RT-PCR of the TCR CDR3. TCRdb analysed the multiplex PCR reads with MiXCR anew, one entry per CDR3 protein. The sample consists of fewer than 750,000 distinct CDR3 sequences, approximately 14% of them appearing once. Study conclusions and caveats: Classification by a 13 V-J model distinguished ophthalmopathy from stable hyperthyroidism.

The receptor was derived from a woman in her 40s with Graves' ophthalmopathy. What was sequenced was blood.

The CDR3 loop is CATGPWQTNQPYEQYF. The CDR3 DNA follows: TGTGCCACTGGCCCTTGGCAAACGAATCAACCCTACGAGCAGTACTTC. This chain links TRBV28 with TRBJ2-7; D gene uncertain. V was cut by 10 bases and J by 2 bases, with 24 bases left in between. The CDR3 sequence is 16 residues long. Per the germline V gene, CDR1 is MDHEN and CDR2 is SYDVKM.